This TCR beta chain was recorded in a study of shared clonotypes between healthy human individuals. Data came from immunoSEQ multiplex PCR; TCRdb stores just in-frame clones and leaves some out. The table includes about 500,000 clones, 77% detected once. V gave up 4 bases and J gave up 1 base, with 10 bases separating them. The CDR3 loop spans 15 amino acids. Germline CDR1 KGHSH, CDR2 LQKENI. The TCR sequence derives from a woman aged 40 to 50 in good health. Some clones in this sample may be carry-over from other donors' samples. This chain connects TRBV18 to TRBJ2-2; weak D call: TRBD2 (6 bases). The sample consisted of PBMCs. CDR3 in DNA: TGTGCCAGCTCACGGGGAGGAGGGAACACCGGGGAGCTGTTTTTT. Its protein product is CASSRGGGNTGELFF.